These 20 T cell receptor beta chains share one sample of origin, sequenced in a study of T-cell reconstitution after alpha-beta-depleted transplantation in children. It was with unique molecular identifiers that the TCRbeta library was prepared. Via MiXCR, TCRdb re-called the PCR reads, giving one row per CDR3 protein. There are some 640,000 distinct CDR3 sequences in the sample; roughly 17% occur only once, and 1.1% lies in the top ten. This specimen consisted of PBMCs from the stem cell graft donor, obtained from the stem cell graft. The receptors were gathered from a human donor who donated a stem cell graft to a child with acute myeloid leukemia.

The rearrangement uses TRBV12-3 or TRBV12-4 and TRBJ1-2; 7 nucleotides agree with TRBD1. Losses at the gene ends were 5 bases for V and 3 bases for J; bases not matched to a gene: 9. This CDR3 has 15 residues. This CDR3 reads CASSTGAGGDYGYTF. The CDR3 DNA reads as TGTGCCAGCAGTACGGGGGCAGGGGGTGACTATGGCTACACCTTC.

This clonotype occurred a few times. The gene calls are TRBV7-2 and TRBJ1-6, with unresolved D. The CDR3 sequence is 15 residues long. The V and J ends lost 5 bases and 6 bases respectively, with 14 bases between them. The V gene's germline CDR1 is SGHTA and CDR2 FQGNSA. Written as DNA, the CDR3 is TGTGCCAGCAGCGCCGCGGAGGTGCCTAATTCACCCCTCCACTTT. Its translation: CASSAAEVPNSPLHF. Filled out from reference TRBV7-2 and TRBJ1-6, the complete variable domain reads GAGVSQSPSNKVTEKGKDVELRCDPISGHTALYWYRQSLGQGLEFLIYFQGNSAPDKSGLPSDRFSAERTGGSVSTLTIQRTQQEDSAVYLCASSAAEVPNSPLHFGNGTRLTVT.

This clonotype was found many times. V and J are TRBV29-1 and TRBJ2-3, with D tentatively TRBD2 (6 bases). With 4 bases removed from V and 0 bases from J, the gap between germline ends came to 14 bases. CDR3 length: 15 amino acids. Germline V lookup: CDR1 SQVTM, CDR2 ANQGSEA. The CDR3 loop reads CSVVKFAGSTDTQYF. DNA for the CDR3: TGCAGCGTTGTTAAATTTGCGGGGAGCACAGATACGCAGTATTTT.

The chain employs TRBV29-1 and TRBJ2-3, with TRBD1 identical over 7 bases. Germline CDR1 SQVTM, CDR2 ANQGSEA. The CDR3 length is 14 residues. J gave up 4 bases and V 4 bases, and 8 bases lay outside the gene matches. The CDR3 DNA follows: TGCAGCGTTGTAAGACAGGGCGTACCAGATACGCAGTATTTT. Encoded protein: CSVVRQGVPDTQYF.

Many counts were recorded for this clonotype. The chain is built from TRBV6-1 and TRBJ2-7; tentative D call: TRBD1 (5 bases). The V and J ends lost 2 bases and 1 base respectively, with 9 bases between them. The CDR3 sequence is 14 residues long. Germline CDR1 reads MNHNS; CDR2 reads SASEGT. The CDR3 spells CASSEYKGSYEQYV. As DNA, the CDR3 is TGTGCCAGCAGTGAATACAAGGGGTCCTACGAGCAGTACGTC.

There are many counts of this clonotype. The V gene is TRBV20-1, the J gene TRBJ2-7, with a weak D call TRBD2 (5 bases). CDR1 is DFQATT and CDR2 is SNEGSKA in the germline V gene (reference sequence). The CDR3 is 13 residues long. The V and J ends lost 0 bases and 7 bases respectively, with 13 bases between them. The chain's CDR3 is CSARDSDSGEQYF. CDR3 coding DNA: TGCAGTGCTAGAGATTCGGACTCGGGGGAGCAGTACTTC.

V gene TRBV20-1 combines with J gene TRBJ2-7; the match to TRBD2 covers 13 bases. CDR3 size: 15 residues. From germline, CDR1 is DFQATT and CDR2 SNEGSKA (reference sequence). The V and J ends lost 1 base and 5 bases, in that order; junction bases with no gene match: 5. Here the CDR3 reads CSARGPGLAGNEQYF. The DNA of the CDR3 is TGCAGTGCTAGAGGTCCGGGACTAGCGGGAAACGAGCAGTACTTC.

This chain links TRBV15 with TRBJ2-1, with 7 positions matching TRBD2. The length of the CDR3 is 12 residues. From germline, CDR1 is LNHNV and CDR2 YYDKDF (reference sequence). V was pared by 0 bases and J by 10 bases, with 0 bases of the junction left unmatched. The DNA of the CDR3 is TGTGCCACCAGCAGAGATAGCGGGGAGCAGTTCTTC. This gives the protein CATSRDSGEQFF.

In this sample, this clonotype turned up many times. The chain recombines TRBV6-1 with TRBJ2-5; D is possibly TRBD1 (6 bases). CDR1 and CDR2 (germline): MNHNS, SASEGT. CDR3 length: 13 amino acids. Trimming pared 6 bases from V and 7 bases from J, leaving 15 bases between. The CDR3 sequence is CASRWRQGPTQYF. The DNA of the CDR3 is TGTGCCAGCAGATGGAGGCAGGGGCCGACCCAGTACTTC.

This clonotype was recorded a few times. The rearrangement links TRBV4-3 to TRBJ1-3, with 11 positions matching TRBD1. The length of the CDR3 is 18 residues. The V gene's germline CDR1 is LGHNA and CDR2 YSLEER. Trimming removed 3 bases from V and 2 bases from J; junction bases left unmatched: 9. The CDR3 spells CASSQQSRTGGPGNTIYF. The DNA of the CDR3 is TGCGCCAGCAGCCAGCAATCCCGGACAGGGGGCCCTGGAAACACCATATATTTT.

This clonotype turned up a few times. The J gene is TRBJ1-1, the V gene TRBV21-1; TRBD1 is the table's D call, not checked against the DNA. TRBV21-1 is a documented pseudogene. The CDR3 totals 20 residues. The CDR3 nucleotides are TGTGCCAGCAGCAATGAGAAGTGTGAGACAGGATCTCAAGCGCGGACTGAAGCTTTCTTT. It yields the protein CASSNEKCETGSQARTEAFF.

This clonotype was found a few times. The gene calls are TRBV7-2 and TRBJ1-4; TRBD1 might be the D (6 bases). V dropped 1 base and J dropped 8 bases, with 14 bases sitting between them. The CDR3 has 15 amino acids. Germline loops: CDR1 SGHTA, CDR2 FQGNSA. CDR3 bases: TGTGCCAGCAGCTTAGTGGGGGGCGGGGTCGAAAAACTGTTTTTT. Amino acid sequence: CASSLVGGGVEKLFF. The full variable domain, completed using reference TRBV7-2 and TRBJ1-4, is GAGVSQSPSNKVTEKGKDVELRCDPISGHTALYWYRQSLGQGLEFLIYFQGNSAPDKSGLPSDRFSAERTGGSVSTLTIQRTQQEDSAVYLCASSLVGGGVEKLFFGSGTQLSVL.

In its sample, this clonotype was seen once. Being one base from a much bigger clone, this may be a read error. The V gene is TRBV30, the J gene TRBJ2-2, with a possible D match to TRBD2 (5 bases). Germline V lookup: CDR1 GTSNPN, CDR2 SVGIG (reference sequence). The CDR3 covers 11 residues. The CDR3 nucleotides read TGTGCCTCTTTGTTCCCCGGGGAGCTGTATTTT. This gives the protein CASLFPGELYF. The full variable domain, completed using reference TRBV30 and TRBJ2-2, is SQTIHQWPATLVQPVGSPLSLECTVEGTSNPNLYWYRQAAGRGLQLLFYSVGIGQISSEVPQNLSASRPQDRQFILSSKKLLLSDSGFYLCASLFPGELYFGEGSRLTVL.

The gene calls are TRBV6-1 and TRBJ2-7; 7 nucleotides match TRBD1. Germline values: CDR1 MNHNS, CDR2 SASEGT. The V and J ends lost 2 bases and 5 bases, in that order; junction bases with no gene match: 9. This CDR3 comprises 15 residues. CDR3 nucleotide sequence: TGTGCCAGCAGTGAATCTGATGACAGGGTCAACGAGCAGTACGTC. Its protein is CASSESDDRVNEQYV.

The J gene is TRBJ2-5, the V gene TRBV9, with 9 bases aligning to TRBD2. V shed 3 bases, J shed 5 bases, and the junction held 20 bases outside the gene matches. Germline V lookup: CDR1 SGDLS, CDR2 YYNGEE. CDR3 length: 19 amino acids. The CDR3 nucleotides read TGTGCCAGCAGCGCCCATCATCGGGCTAGCGGGGAATCGGGGGAGACCCAGTACTTC. Translating gives CASSAHHRASGESGETQYF.

The rearrangement links TRBV20-1 to TRBJ2-3; no firm D call. The ends were cut back, 5 bases at V and 4 bases at J, with 13 bases in the middle. This CDR3 region has 13 residues. Germline loops: CDR1 DFQATT, CDR2 SNEGSKA (reference sequence). The CDR3 is CSAHLDRADTQYF. CDR3 bases: TGCAGTGCTCATTTGGACCGCGCAGATACGCAGTATTTT.

As regards this clonotype: One base away lies a much larger clone, so this may be a sequencing read error. The rearrangement joins TRBV6-1 to TRBJ2-3; D not certain. This CDR3 is 17 amino acids long. CDR1 is MNHNS and CDR2 is SASEGT in the germline V gene. The V and J ends lost 6 bases and 4 bases respectively, with 23 bases between them. The CDR3 reads CASRGRRHLPAADTQYF. The CDR3 DNA follows: TGTGCCAGCAGGGGCAGGCGGCATCTACCTGCGGCAGATACGCAGTATTTT.

This clonotype was found a few times. The chain combines TRBV12-3 or TRBV12-4 with TRBJ2-1; D is uncertain. The CDR3 consists of 12 residues. Trimming shortened V by 6 bases and J by 12 bases, and 15 bases separated the two germline ends. The CDR3 region is CASSQDRARQFF. The CDR3 DNA follows: TGTGCCAGCAGCCAGGATCGGGCTCGGCAGTTCTTC.

This clonotype has more than one count but fewer than ten. The chain is built from TRBV7-9 and TRBJ1-5; maybe TRBD1 (6 bases). Germline loops: CDR1 SEHNR, CDR2 FQNEAQ (reference sequence). V lost 6 bases and J 7 bases, leaving 13 bases between the germline ends. The CDR3 sequence is 13 residues long. In DNA form, the CDR3 reads TGTGCCAGCAGAAAGGGGGAAGGGCAGCCCCAGCATTTT. It yields the protein CASRKGEGQPQHF.

This clonotype was seen repeatedly, ten times or more. The CDR3 loop reads CASSRTGRATEAFF. The CDR3 DNA reads as TGTGCCAGCAGCCGTACAGGGAGGGCCACTGAAGCTTTCTTT. The chain links TRBV12-3 or TRBV12-4 to TRBJ1-1; TRBD1 might be the D (6 bases). The CDR3 runs to 14 residues. Trimming stripped 6 bases from V and 4 bases from J, with 15 bases between.